This T cell receptor beta chain was documented in a study of cytomegalovirus exposure and HLA in healthy donors. The study sampled nominally healthy donors, though unrecorded immune exposures were likely. Study-wide results and limits: Later analysis demonstrated an association between a missense DCLRE1C variant and TCR beta V- and J-gene trimming. Several of the most significant clusters appeared, in a later analysis, to be linked to common viral pathogens.

Amplification used 60 Vbeta primers and 13 Jbeta primers. How the authors handled the data: Around 9.9 million shared chains were among the about 80 million unique TCR beta chains that a later analysis counted. The protocol was immunoSEQ multiplex PCR, while the TCRdb copy is restricted to in-frame clones and leaves out a portion. The DNA gave D and trimming, while V, J and clone size come from that table. The data hold 150,000 or so clones, with 60% to 80% observed a single time. CDR1 is SGHNT and CDR2 is YYREEE in the germline V gene (reference sequence). The ends were cut back, 2 bases at V and 3 bases at J, with 17 bases in the middle. This CDR3 is built from 16 residues. About this clone: Its target is unknown.

This TCR derives from a woman in her twenties or thirties in good health and CMV-seronegative. The chain joins TRBV5-4 to TRBJ1-1; the D gene is possibly TRBD1 (6 bases). Sequenced: PBMCs. The CDR3 spells CASSFSGANIYTEAFF. In DNA, the CDR3 is TGTGCCAGCAGCTTTTCAGGGGCCAACATTTACACTGAAGCTTTCTTT.